The 9 T cell receptor beta chains presented below share a single source sample, sequenced in a study of shared clonotypes between healthy human individuals. The data were produced by immunoSEQ multiplex PCR, yet TCRdb's version contains in-frame clones alone and is incomplete. Among about 690,000 clones listed, 90% were seen once. The sample consisted of memory CD8+ T cells from PBMCs. Documented subset: CD45RO+ cells pooled with CCR7-negative TemRA cells. These receptors all stem from a man in his late teens or twenties in good health. Some clones in this sample may be carry-over from other donors' samples.

The J gene is TRBJ1-2, the V gene TRBV27; TRBD1 matches at 9 bases. The CDR3 totals 16 residues. CDR1 and CDR2 from the germline V gene are MNHEY and SMNVEV (reference sequence). The junction had 9 bases not matched to a gene; V was cut back by 3 bases and J by 4 bases. The CDR3 loop reads CASSFKTGGLGYGYTF. CDR3 bases: TGTGCCAGCAGTTTTAAGACAGGGGGACTCGGCTATGGCTACACCTTC.

The V call is TRBV19, the J call TRBJ2-5; tentative D call: TRBD2 (6 bases). Germline CDR1 LNHDA, CDR2 SQIVND (reference sequence). The CDR3 consists of 15 residues. V gave up 5 bases and J gave up 5 bases, with 18 bases separating them. The CDR3 spells CASSPPGLYFETQYF. CDR3 nucleotide sequence: TGTGCCAGTAGTCCCCCGGGACTTTATTTTGAGACCCAGTACTTC.

V usage is TRBV7-3 and J usage is TRBJ1-5; weak D call: TRBD1 (5 bases). The CDR3 is made up of 14 amino acids. V gave up 4 bases and J gave up 7 bases, with 14 bases separating them. CDR1 and CDR2 from the germline V gene are SGHTA and FQGTGA. The CDR3 nucleotides are TGTGCCAGCAGCTACTCAGGGACGGGCCAGCCCCAGCATTTT. It encodes CASSYSGTGQPQHF.

The chain is built from TRBV19 and TRBJ2-1; TRBD2 agrees at 9 bases. The CDR3 loop spans 14 amino acids. V lost 3 bases to trimming and J lost 6 bases; unmatched junction nucleotides: 3. Germline V gives CDR1 LNHDA, CDR2 SQIVND (reference sequence). CDR3 DNA: TGTGCCAGTAGTATGGGACTAGCCCCCAATGAGCAGTTCTTC. Its translation: CASSMGLAPNEQFF.

The gene calls are TRBV7-9 and TRBJ2-5, with 10 nucleotides matching TRBD2. This CDR3 is 18 amino acids long. After removal of 2 bases from V and 4 bases from J, the junction contained 13 bases not matched to a gene. The germline CDR1 and CDR2 sequences are SEHNR and FQNEAQ (reference sequence). CDR3 sequence (DNA): TGTGCCAGCAGCTTAACCTACGTGTCTAGCGGGAGAGGAGAGACCCAGTACTTC. It codes for CASSLTYVSSGRGETQYF.

On this clone: Other DNA variants within this sample encode the same CDR3. The chain employs TRBV9 and TRBJ2-7; tentative D call: TRBD1 (6 bases). Per germline, CDR1 SGDLS and CDR2 YYNGEE. The length of the CDR3 is 15 residues. V shed 3 bases and J shed 3 bases, with 16 bases lying between them. CDR3 sequence reads: CASSGTGTSLYEQYF. CDR3 nucleotide sequence: TGTGCCAGCAGCGGCACCGGGACATCCCTCTACGAGCAGTACTTC.

This clone was seen more than once but under ten times. The chain uses TRBV6-5 and TRBJ1-2, with D perhaps TRBD1 (6 bases). This CDR3 contains 13 residues. Germline CDR1 and CDR2: MNHEY and SVGAGI. The V gene lost 5 bases and the J gene lost 4 bases, with 11 bases spanning the gap. CDR3 DNA sequence: TGTGCCAGCAGTCCTCAACAGGGCTATGGCTACACCTTC. Its protein product is CASSPQQGYGYTF.

There are a few counts of this clone. The genes are TRBV9 and TRBJ1-1; no clear D gene. Trimming pared 0 bases from V and 0 bases from J, leaving 12 bases between. Germline loops: CDR1 SGDLS, CDR2 YYNGEE. The CDR3 sequence is 16 residues long. CDR3: CASSVGWRAVNTEAFF. Written as DNA, the CDR3 is TGTGCCAGCAGCGTAGGTTGGAGGGCGGTGAACACTGAAGCTTTCTTT.

This rearrangement joins TRBV25-1 to TRBJ2-3; D uncertain. The V gene's germline CDR1 is MGHDK and CDR2 SYGVNS. The CDR3 spans 15 residues. V was cut by 3 bases and J by 1 base, with 11 bases left in between. The chain's CDR3 is CASSDLRLRTDTQYF. The CDR3 DNA reads as TGTGCCAGCAGTGACCTGAGACTTCGCACAGATACGCAGTATTTT.